These T cell receptor beta chains were read from a single sample in a study of radiotherapy plus CTLA-4 blockade in lung cancer. Only in-frame clones appear in the TCRdb table, and some are missing; sequencing was by immunoSEQ multiplex PCR. The data show around 130,000 clones, around 90% seen once. The specimen comprised peripheral blood, sampled from a patient treated with radiotherapy plus ipilimumab. These receptors all come from a human donor with non-small cell lung cancer that progressed on radiotherapy plus ipilimumab. CDR3s leave out the opening cysteine and the closing phenylalanine or tryptophan. A D gene is named only where the DNA matches it firmly.

j_gene	v_gene	d_gene	CDR3aa
TRBJ2-1	TRBV11-3	.	ASSLVGGGEQF
TRBJ1-5	TRBV6-1	TRBD1	ASSEGNRGYQPQH
TRBJ2-6	TRBV5-1	.	ASSLRGTGANVLT
TRBJ1-1	TRBV6-5	.	ASSYTRDIDTEAF
TRBJ1-1	TRBV11-3	.	ASSLESRQTEAF
TRBJ2-4	TRBV9	TRBD2	ASSPAGGETIAKNIQY
TRBJ1-1	TRBV30	.	AWSVGPNTEAF
TRBJ1-1	TRBV19	.	ASSIGGRGPEAF
TRBJ1-2	TRBV21-1	.	ASRLRDTGGYGYT
TRBJ2-7	TRBV18	.	ASSPSRNYYEQY
TRBJ2-7	TRBV6-6	.	ASSYSRNPGYEQY
TRBJ2-1	TRBV27	.	ASSLWQGYNEQF
TRBJ1-1	TRBV4-1	TRBD1	ASSQGQGARLNTEAF
TRBJ1-2	TRBV21-1	.	ASSPRTLGYT
TRBJ1-1	TRBV10-3	.	AISESDQATRPEAF
TRBJ1-4	TRBV21-1	.	ASSKLSEKLF
TRBJ2-2	TRBV15	.	ATSRDGLMVTGELF
TRBJ1-4	TRBV2	TRBD1	ASSIHRGQEKLF
TRBJ2-7	TRBV29-1	.	SVEDTNSYEQY
TRBJ2-2	TRBV15	TRBD1	ATSSARDRNTGELF
TRBJ2-2	TRBV6-6	.	ASCTSGGVGELF
TRBJ1-1	TRBV27	.	ASSLSGRGDTEAF
TRBJ2-1	TRBV7-6	.	ASSLLAGAYNEQF
TRBJ2-3	TRBV5-1	.	ASSLAGASGDTQY
TRBJ1-1	TRBV9	.	ASSPTLGAEAF